Listed below are T cell receptor beta chains from one sample, sequenced in a study of T-cell reconstitution after alpha-beta-depleted transplantation in children. MiXCR, run by TCRdb on the PCR reads, gives a single entry per CDR3 protein. Among some 220,000 distinct CDR3 sequences, approximately 9% were seen once, and the ten largest hold over 5.5%. Sample: PBMCs from the stem cell graft donor, taken from the stem cell graft. These receptors all come from a human donor who donated a stem cell graft to a child with acute lymphoblastic leukemia. Both conserved end residues are part of each CDR3. Fields, in order: V gene, D gene, J gene, clone size, CDR3 DNA, CDR3 protein. The D gene is left open where the match is weak. Expanded clones are given a class, and other clones once, few, many or no size at all.

TRBV12-3/TRBV12-4	NA	TRBJ1-1	NA	TGTGCCAGCAGTTTAAACAGGAGGGCTGAAGCTTTCTTT	CASSLNRRAEAFF
TRBV25-1	NA	TRBJ2-7	few	TGTGCCAGCAGAGTATCAGGGACCTTGGTGAGAGCGGTGTACTTC	CASRVSGTLVRAVYF
TRBV2	NA	TRBJ1-4	few	TGTGCCAGCAGTCAGGACTATAATGAAAAACTGTTTTTT	CASSQDYNEKLFF
TRBV12-3/TRBV12-4	TRBD1	TRBJ1-2	many	TGTGCCAGCAGTCTAAGGGGGCTCGGAACCATCGACGGCTACACCTTC	CASSLRGLGTIDGYTF
TRBV5-1	NA	TRBJ1-1	NA	TGCGCCAGCAGCCTCGGGACACTCTCACCAATGAACACTGAAGCTTTCTTT	CASSLGTLSPMNTEAFF
TRBV12-3/TRBV12-4	NA	TRBJ1-1	many	TGTGCCAGCAGTTCAAGGGTGAACACTGAAGCTTTCTTT	CASSSRVNTEAFF
TRBV29-1	TRBD1	TRBJ1-1	NA	TGCAGCGTCGGACAGGGTAATGAAGCTTTCTTT	CSVGQGNEAFF
TRBV5-1	TRBD2	TRBJ2-7	many	TGCGCCAGCAGCTTGACCGGGACTAGTCAGGGCGAGCAGTACTTC	CASSLTGTSQGEQYF
TRBV10-3	TRBD2	TRBJ2-1	NA	TGTGCCACCAGACTAGCGGGGGATATTTACTACAATGAGCAGTTCTTC	CATRLAGDIYYNEQFF
TRBV19	TRBD1	TRBJ2-7	few	TGTGCCAGTAGTGTTGGGAACAGGGGATACGAGCAGTACTTC	CASSVGNRGYEQYF
TRBV3-1	TRBD1	TRBJ1-3	few	TGTGCCAGCAGCCCGACAGGGTCCGGAAACACCATATATTTT	CASSPTGSGNTIYF
TRBV10-1	TRBD1	TRBJ1-1	NA	TGCGCCAGCAGGGAGGACAGGGGGCACACTGAAGCTTTCTTT	CASREDRGHTEAFF
TRBV6-1	TRBD1	TRBJ2-4	NA	TGTGCCAGCAGTCCTACAGGGGGCCCGAAAAACATTCAGTACTTC	CASSPTGGPKNIQYF
TRBV6-4	NA	TRBJ1-1	few	TGTGCCAGCAAGATAATCGCGGGGGGTTCGAGGACTGAAGCTTTCTTT	CASKIIAGGSRTEAFF
TRBV11-2	NA	TRBJ1-6	NA	TGTGCCAGCAGCTTAGATTGGCAGGGATATTCACCCCTCCACTTT	CASSLDWQGYSPLHF
TRBV11-2	TRBD2	TRBJ2-1	few	TGTGCCAGCAGCTTATTTAGCGGGGGCGACGCGGGCAATGAGCAGTTCTTC	CASSLFSGGDAGNEQFF
TRBV6-6	NA	TRBJ1-5	many	TGTGCCAGCAGTCCGTCAGTCCAGCCCCAGCATTTT	CASSPSVQPQHF
TRBV29-1	TRBD2	TRBJ2-1	NA	TGCAGCGGCAAGGGTGCGGGGGGCCATGAGCAGTTCTTC	CSGKGAGGHEQFF
TRBV6-2/TRBV6-3	NA	TRBJ2-6	many	TGTGCCAGCAGTTACAGGGACGGGGCCAACGTCCTGACTTTC	CASSYRDGANVLTF
TRBV20-1	NA	TRBJ2-1	NA	TGCAGTGCCGAAATCCGGGGGAACAATGAGCAGTTCTTC	CSAEIRGNNEQFF
TRBV5-1	NA	TRBJ2-5	once	TGCGCCAGCAGCTTGGCCACGGGGGGCAAGGGGGAGACCCAGTACTTC	CASSLATGGKGETQYF
TRBV27	TRBD1	TRBJ1-5	many	TGTGCCAGCAGTCCCTGGACGGGACAGGGGAATCAGCCCCAGCATTTT	CASSPWTGQGNQPQHF
TRBV27	NA	TRBJ2-1	NA	TGTGCCAGCACTAGGACCAACCGCGATGAGCAGTTCTTC	CASTRTNRDEQFF
TRBV6-2/TRBV6-3	NA	TRBJ2-3	many	TGTGCCAGCAGTTACGCGTCAGACAGCACAGATACGCAGTATTTT	CASSYASDSTDTQYF
TRBV12-3/TRBV12-4	NA	TRBJ2-2	many	TGTGCCAGCAGTTCCCTAGACAACACCGGGGAGCTGTTTTTT	CASSSLDNTGELFF
TRBV15	TRBD1	TRBJ2-5	many	TGTGCCACCAGCAAGGTGGACAGGAAAGAGACCCAGTACTTC	CATSKVDRKETQYF
TRBV7-2	NA	TRBJ2-5	many	TGTGCCAGCAGCTTAGCGTTAGAGACCCAGTACTTC	CASSLALETQYF
TRBV12-3/TRBV12-4	NA	TRBJ1-2	NA	TGTGCCAGCCCATCAGGGTATGGGTATGGCTACACCTTC	CASPSGYGYGYTF
TRBV5-1	NA	TRBJ2-7	many	TGCGCCAGCAGCTTGGAAGGCGACGAGCAGTACTTC	CASSLEGDEQYF
TRBV5-1	NA	TRBJ2-1	many	TGCGCCAGCAGCTTGGAGGGTCATGAGCAGTTCTTC	CASSLEGHEQFF
TRBV6-5	NA	TRBJ1-1	NA	TGTGCCAGCAGTTCAGTATTAGTCAGGAAGACTGAAGCTTTCTTT	CASSSVLVRKTEAFF
TRBV6-4	NA	TRBJ2-3	few	TGTGCCACCAAAGAGGACGCCACAGATACGCAGTATTTT	CATKEDATDTQYF
TRBV12-5	NA	TRBJ2-3	NA	TGTGCTAGTGGTTTTCTCCAAGGTAGCGGTGGCACAGATACGCAGTATTTT	CASGFLQGSGGTDTQYF
TRBV6-2/TRBV6-3	NA	TRBJ1-6	many	TGTGCCAGCAGTTTTGGCAACTCACCCCTCCACTTT	CASSFGNSPLHF
TRBV9	TRBD1	TRBJ2-4	few	TGTGCCAGCAGCGTAGAAGGGACAGGCAACATTCAGTACTTC	CASSVEGTGNIQYF
TRBV11-2	NA	TRBJ1-1	NA	TGTGCCAGCAGCCTCCGGCGGGATGATTGGGCTTTCTTT	CASSLRRDDWAFF
TRBV5-1	NA	TRBJ2-3	many	TGCGCCAGCAGCTTGGGGACTCCGGATACGCAGTATTTT	CASSLGTPDTQYF
TRBV7-2	NA	TRBJ1-5	NA	TGTGCCAGCAGCCCACACAACGGTCAGCCCCAGCATTTT	CASSPHNGQPQHF
TRBV5-1	NA	TRBJ2-7	few	TGCGCCAGCAGCTTGTATCCGGACGGAGAACCTCCCTACGAGCAGTACTTC	CASSLYPDGEPPYEQYF
TRBV12-3/TRBV12-4	NA	TRBJ1-1	few	TGTGCCAGCAGTTTAGGTACAGTCAAGAACACTGAAGCTTTCTTT	CASSLGTVKNTEAFF
TRBV18	NA	TRBJ2-5	few	TGTGCCAGCTCACCAAGAGGTAAAGGGGAGACCCAGTACTTC	CASSPRGKGETQYF
TRBV20-1	TRBD1	TRBJ1-6	NA	TGCAGTGCTACCGAGGGACAGGATAATTCACCCCTCCACTTT	CSATEGQDNSPLHF
TRBV7-2	NA	TRBJ2-4	many	TGTGCCAGCAGGCCCTTCGAGGACGGGACAAACATTCAGTACTTC	CASRPFEDGTNIQYF
TRBV15	NA	TRBJ2-1	few	TGTGCCACCAGCAGAGAGCGGACAGACTACAATGAGCAGTTCTTC	CATSRERTDYNEQFF
TRBV18	NA	TRBJ2-3	many	TGTGCCAGCTCACCTAGAGGGGACACGTACACAGATACGCAGTATTTT	CASSPRGDTYTDTQYF
TRBV5-1	NA	TRBJ2-2	NA	TGCGCCAGCAGCTGGGGGACTGATCCAAACACCGGGGAGCTGTTTTTT	CASSWGTDPNTGELFF
TRBV5-1	NA	TRBJ1-5	NA	TGCGCCAGCAGCTTGTCAGGGTCGGATCAGCCCCAGCATTTT	CASSLSGSDQPQHF
TRBV7-2	NA	TRBJ2-1	many	TGTGCCAGCAGCTCAGAACTTTACAATGAGCAGTTCTTC	CASSSELYNEQFF